The entry below gives a single T cell receptor (beta chain) sequence along with its context. Its antigen remains unidentified. The TCR cDNA carried a universal primer site and UMIs from 5'RACE template switching. Each CDR3 protein is one row after TCRdb ran MiXCR on the 5' RACE reads. Of 150,000 to 200,000 distinct CDR3 sequences listed, 11% are singletons. This specimen comes from a study of T cells after yellow fever vaccination. Whole-study context: For low cell numbers, libraries were made with SMART-Seq v4 Ultra Low Input.

The study's findings and limits: A limited proportion of clonotypes was detected within both the CD4 and CD8 compartments. The booster saw the reappearance of most primary-vaccination clones (approximately 97% CD4, 70% to 90% CD8).

This CDR3 comprises 15 residues. From germline, CDR1 is SGHVS and CDR2 FNYEAQ. Trimming cost V 5 bases and J 4 bases, with 15 bases left between them. This specimen consisted of CD8+ T cells sorted from PBMCs, obtained 15 days after the yellow fever booster vaccination. The clonotype originates from a man aged 18 to 30 who received the YFV17D yellow fever vaccine. This chain uses TRBV7-6 with TRBJ2-1, with D tentatively TRBD1 (6 bases). The CDR3 here is CASSVTGTKYNEQFF. The DNA for the CDR3 is TGTGCCAGCAGCGTAACCGGGACAAAGTACAATGAGCAGTTCTTC.